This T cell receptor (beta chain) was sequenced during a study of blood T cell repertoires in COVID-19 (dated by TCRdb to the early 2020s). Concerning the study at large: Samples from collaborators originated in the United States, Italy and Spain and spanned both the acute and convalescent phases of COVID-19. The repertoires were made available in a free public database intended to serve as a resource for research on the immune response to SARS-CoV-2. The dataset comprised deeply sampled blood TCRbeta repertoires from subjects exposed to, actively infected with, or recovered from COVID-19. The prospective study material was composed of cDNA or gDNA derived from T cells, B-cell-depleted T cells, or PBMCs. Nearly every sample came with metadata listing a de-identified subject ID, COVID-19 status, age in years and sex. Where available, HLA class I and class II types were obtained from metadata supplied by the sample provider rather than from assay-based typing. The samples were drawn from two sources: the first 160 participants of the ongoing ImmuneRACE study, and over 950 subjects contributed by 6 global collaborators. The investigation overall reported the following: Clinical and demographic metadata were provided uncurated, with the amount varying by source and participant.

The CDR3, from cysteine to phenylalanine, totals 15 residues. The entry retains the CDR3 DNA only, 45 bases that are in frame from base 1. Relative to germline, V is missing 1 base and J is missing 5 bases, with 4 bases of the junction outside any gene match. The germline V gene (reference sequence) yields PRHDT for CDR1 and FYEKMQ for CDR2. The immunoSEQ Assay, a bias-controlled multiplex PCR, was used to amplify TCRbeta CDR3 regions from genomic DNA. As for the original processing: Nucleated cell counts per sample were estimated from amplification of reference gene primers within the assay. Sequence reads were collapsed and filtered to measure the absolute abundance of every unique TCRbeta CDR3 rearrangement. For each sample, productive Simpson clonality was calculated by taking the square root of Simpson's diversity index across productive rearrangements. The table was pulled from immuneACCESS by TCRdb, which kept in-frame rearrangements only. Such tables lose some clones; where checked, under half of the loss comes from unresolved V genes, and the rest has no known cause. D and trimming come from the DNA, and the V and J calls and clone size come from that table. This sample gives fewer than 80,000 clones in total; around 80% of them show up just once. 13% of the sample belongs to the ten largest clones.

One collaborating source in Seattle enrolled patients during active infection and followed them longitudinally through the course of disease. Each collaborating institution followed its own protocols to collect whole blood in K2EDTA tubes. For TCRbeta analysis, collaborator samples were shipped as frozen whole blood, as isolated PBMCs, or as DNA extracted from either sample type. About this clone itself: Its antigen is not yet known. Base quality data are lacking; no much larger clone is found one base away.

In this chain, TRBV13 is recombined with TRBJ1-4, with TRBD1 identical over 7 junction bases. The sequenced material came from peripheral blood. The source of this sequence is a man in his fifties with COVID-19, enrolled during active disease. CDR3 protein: CASSLESGGNEKLFF. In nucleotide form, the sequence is TGTGCCAGCAGCTTAGAATCAGGGGGGAATGAAAAACTGTTTTTT.